Shown below are 26 T cell receptor beta chains from a single sample sequenced in a study of molecular identifiers for immune sequencing clone quantification. One entry per CDR3 protein results from TCRdb running MiXCR on the PCR reads. The sample has 460,000 or so distinct CDR3 sequences, around a fifth seen once; the top ten hold 0.84%. Sequencing was performed on naive CD8+ T cells from blood, with Jurkat cell RNA spiked in. Subset meaning: FACS-sorted CD8+CD4-CCR7+CD45RA+ naive T cells. The receptor source for this set is a human donor in good health. Some libraries in this study had Jurkat cell RNA spiked in.

On this clonotype itself: A much more abundant neighbour one base away suggests this may be a read error. The CDR3 does not end in the conserved phenylalanine or tryptophan, so this is likely a read error. This chain uses TRBV6-5 with TRBJ1-2, with D possibly matching TRBD1 (5 bases). The germline CDR1 and CDR2 sequences are MNHEY and SVGAGI. The CDR3 has 13 amino acids. Deletions cut 2 bases from V and 4 bases from J, with 8 bases between. The CDR3 DNA reads as TGTGCCAGCAGTTACGACAGTTCCTATGGCTACACCCTC. Translated: CASSYDSSYGYTL.

This clonotype was seen ten or more times. This rearrangement joins TRBV6-6 to TRBJ1-1; tentatively, D is TRBD1 (5 bases). The CDR3 spans 14 residues. Germline assignment: CDR1 MNHNY and CDR2 SVGAGI (reference sequence). Trimming cost V 2 bases and J 5 bases, with 12 bases left between them. CDR3 coding DNA: TGTGCCAGCAGTTACGTAGAAGAGGGGACTGAAGCTTTCTTT. Its protein product is CASSYVEEGTEAFF.

This clonotype appeared a few times. This chain joins TRBV12-3 or TRBV12-4 and TRBJ2-3; 11 nucleotides align to TRBD2. J was trimmed by 4 bases and V by 6 bases; bases with no gene match: 6. The CDR3 has 15 amino acids. The chain's CDR3 is CASSIAGGAADTQYF. DNA for the CDR3: TGTGCCAGCAGCATAGCGGGGGGGGCCGCAGATACGCAGTATTTT.

The J gene is TRBJ2-3, the V gene TRBV19; 9 bases are shared with TRBD2. This CDR3 has 15 residues. Germline V gene sequence: CDR1 LNHDA, CDR2 SQIVND (reference sequence). Losses at the gene ends were 7 bases for V and 6 bases for J; bases not matched to a gene: 11. In nucleotides, the CDR3 is TGTGCCAGTAACAGGGGACTAGCATTCGGGGATACGCAGTATTTT. Encoded protein: CASNRGLAFGDTQYF.

This clonotype was counted many times. The V and J genes are TRBV7-9 and TRBJ2-7, with 11 positions matching TRBD2. Germline V gene data show CDR1 as SEHNR and CDR2 as FQNEAQ (reference sequence). The CDR3 length is 15 residues. V was pared by 7 bases and J by 3 bases, with 8 bases of the junction left unmatched. CDR3 sequence (DNA): TGTGCCAGCATCCCCGAGGGGACTAGCGGCTACGAGCAGTACTTC. It codes for CASIPEGTSGYEQYF. Based on the CDR3 plus reference TRBV7-9 and TRBJ2-7, the full variable domain is DTGVSQNPRHKITKRGQNVTFRCDPISEHNRLYWYRQTLGQGPEFLTYFQNEAQLEKSRLLSDRFSAERPKGSFSTLEIQRTEQGDSAMYLCASIPEGTSGYEQYFGPGTRLTVT.

This clonotype was seen only a few times. This chain links TRBV6-5 with TRBJ2-7; TRBD2 aligns across 10 bases. The CDR3 is 15 residues long. Germline lookup yields CDR1 MNHEY and CDR2 SVGAGI. The V gene end was trimmed by 6 bases and the J gene end by 4 bases; junction bases not matched to a gene: 9. The CDR3: CASSSGSGRVYEQYF. The DNA for the CDR3 is TGTGCCAGCAGCTCCGGCAGCGGGAGGGTTTACGAGCAGTACTTC.

Remarks on this clonotype: A read error is possible here, since a much larger clone lies one base away. V is TRBV11-2 and J is TRBJ2-1; the D is unclear. Germline V gene data show CDR1 as SGHAT and CDR2 as FQNNGV. The CDR3 runs 12 residues. As DNA, the CDR3 is TGTGCCGGCAGCCCGCGACTGCATGAGCAGTTCTTC. Protein product: CAGSPRLHEQFF.

In the case of this clonotype: A junction end diverges from the germline sequence, so it may reflect a read error. This chain connects TRBV7-9 to TRBJ1-1; 9 bases are a match to TRBD1. Germline values: CDR1 SEHNR, CDR2 FQNEAQ (reference sequence). There are 15 residues in the CDR3. The CDR3 region has the DNA TGTGCCAACAGCTCACCTGGACAGGGGATACTTGAAGCTTTCTTT. Amino acids: CANSSPGQGILEAFF.

In this sample, this clonotype turned up many times. The genes are TRBV4-3 and TRBJ1-5, with D perhaps matching TRBD1 (5 bases). The CDR3 is 15 amino acids. Per the germline V gene, CDR1 is LGHNA and CDR2 is YSLEER. V lost 0 bases to trimming and J lost 4 bases, with 10 bases between them. In DNA form, the CDR3 reads TGCGCCAGCAGCCAAGATCCAACAGGTAATCAGCCCCAGCATTTT. This encodes CASSQDPTGNQPQHF.

Only a few counts were recorded for this clonotype. The rearrangement links TRBV28 to TRBJ2-1; tentative D call: TRBD1 (5 bases). V shed 3 bases and J shed 0 bases, with 9 bases lying between them. The CDR3 runs 15 residues. Germline-derived CDR1 and CDR2 are MDHEN and SYDVKM. CDR3: CASSFGRASYNEQFF. CDR3 nucleotides: TGTGCCAGCAGTTTTGGCAGGGCCTCCTACAATGAGCAGTTCTTC.

This clonotype was observed a handful of times. The J gene is TRBJ2-2, the V gene TRBV3-1; D not resolved. V shed 1 base and J shed 0 bases, with 12 bases lying between them. The CDR3 sequence is 17 residues long. CDR1 is LGHDT and CDR2 is YNNKEL in the germline V gene (reference sequence). CDR3: CASSQVWRTTNTGELFF. CDR3 bases: TGTGCCAGCAGCCAAGTGTGGCGGACCACGAACACCGGGGAGCTGTTTTTT.

This clonotype was counted only a few times. CDR3 nucleotide sequence: TGCGCCAGCAGCCAAGATGGGGACGGGAGTGTTTTCGCCGGGGAGCTGTTTTTT. Protein: CASSQDGDGSVFAGELFF. The V and J genes are TRBV4-3 and TRBJ2-2; TRBD2 is a possible D gene (6 bases). There are 18 residues in the CDR3. Between the trimmed V and J ends, which lost 0 bases and 6 bases, there was a span of 20 bases. Germline CDR1 LGHNA, CDR2 YSLEER.

This clonotype was found many times. The chain links TRBV5-8 to TRBJ1-1; the D is unclear. The V gene's germline CDR1 is SGHTS and CDR2 YDEGEE. With 6 bases removed from V and 7 bases from J, the gap between germline ends came to 25 bases. This CDR3 spans 16 amino acids. The CDR3 loop reads CASTYSSSSITNEAFF. In nucleotides, the CDR3 is TGTGCCAGCACCTACTCTTCGAGTTCTATAACAAATGAAGCTTTCTTT. The full variable domain, completed using reference TRBV5-8 and TRBJ1-1, is EAGVTQSPTHLIKTRGQQATLRCSPISGHTSVYWYQQALGLGLQFLLWYDEGEERNRGNFPPRFSGRQFPNYSSELNVNALELEDSALYLCASTYSSSSITNEAFFGQGTRLTVV.

Comment on this clonotype: Just one base apart from a much larger clone, this may be a read error. This chain links TRBV20-1 with TRBJ2-5, with 9 positions matching TRBD2. J lost 7 bases, V lost 0 bases, and 12 bases had no gene match. The CDR3 spans 16 residues. The germline gives CDR1 DFQATT, CDR2 SNEGSKA (reference sequence). The CDR3 loop reads CSARDVGLAVEGTQYF. For the CDR3, the DNA is TGCAGTGCTAGAGATGTGGGACTAGCAGTTGAAGGGACCCAGTACTTC.

This clonotype occurred many times. The chain combines TRBV7-9 with TRBJ1-4; TRBD1 aligns across 10 bases. The CDR3 sequence is 16 residues long. Trimming cost V 5 bases and J 8 bases; bases outside gene matches: 11. CDR1 and CDR2 from the germline V gene are SEHNR and FQNEAQ (reference sequence). DNA for the CDR3: TGTGCCAGCAGCCAATCTCCGGGACAGGGGATGGAAAAACTGTTTTTT. Its protein is CASSQSPGQGMEKLFF.

Notes on this clonotype: This may stem from a read error, because a much larger clone lies one nucleotide away. This chain connects TRBV14 to TRBJ2-7; TRBD2 aligns across 10 bases. This CDR3 has 14 amino acids. Germline assignment: CDR1 SGHDN and CDR2 FVKESK. The CDR3 nucleotides read TGTGCCAGCGGCCAAGGACTAGCGGTGGGGGAGCAGTACTTC. Its protein is CASGQGLAVGEQYF. The full variable domain, its missing parts supplied by reference TRBV14 and TRBJ2-7, is EAGVTQFPSHSVIEKGQTVTLRCDPISGHDNLYWYRRVMGKEIKFLLHFVKESKQDESGMPNNRFLAERTGGTYSTLKVQPAELEDSGVYFCASGQGLAVGEQYFGPGTRLTVT.

This clonotype came up once. Compared with germline, one end of the junction differs, possibly owing to a read error. The chain has TRBV6-1 and TRBJ2-7, with 8 bases fitting TRBD1. The CDR3 is made up of 13 amino acids. CDR1 is MNHNS and CDR2 is SASEGT in the germline V gene. This chain's CDR3 is CASSGTGSYEQHF. Written as DNA, the CDR3 is TGTGCCAGCAGTGGGACAGGGTCCTACGAGCAGCACTTC.

The chain uses TRBV11-2 and TRBJ2-2; 8 nucleotides agree with TRBD1. Unmatched junction bases numbered 7, after V lost 0 bases and J lost 4 bases. The germline gives CDR1 SGHAT, CDR2 FQNNGV. This CDR3 spans 17 amino acids. CDR3 residues: CASSLDPGQAATGELFF. Here the CDR3 DNA reads TGTGCCAGCAGCTTAGACCCGGGACAGGCGGCCACCGGGGAGCTGTTTTTT.

Only a few counts were recorded for this clonotype. The chain employs TRBV14 and TRBJ1-1; D not resolved. The CDR3 extends over 16 amino acids. The germline V and J ends were trimmed by 0 bases and 4 bases, with 15 bases remaining between them. Germline CDR1 is SGHDN and CDR2 is FVKESK. The DNA for the CDR3 is TGTGCCAGCAGCCAAGATATAAAGGGTTGGGGCACTGAAGCTTTCTTT. Translating gives CASSQDIKGWGTEAFF.

The chain carries TRBV23-1 and TRBJ1-6, with D tentatively TRBD1 (6 bases). TRBV23-1 is sorted into the ORF group, with uncertain function. Trimming took off 0 bases at V and 8 bases at J, with 17 bases between the two ends. The CDR3 is 17 amino acids. The CDR3 region has the DNA TGCGCCAGCAGTCAATCGGGTAACCGGGACAAGGATTCACCCCTCCACTTT. This sequence encodes CASSQSGNRDKDSPLHF.

A note on this clonotype: Given a much more abundant clone one base away, this may be a read error. The DNA for the CDR3 is TGTGCCAGTAGTCATAACGCCGGGGCAGCCTACGAGCAGTACTTC. As protein: CASSHNAGAAYEQYF. The chain uses TRBV19 and TRBJ2-7, with D perhaps assigned TRBD1 or TRBD2 (5 bases each). The ends were cut back, 5 bases at V and 2 bases at J, with 16 bases in the middle. CDR1 and CDR2 from the germline V gene are LNHDA and SQIVND (reference sequence). This CDR3 is 15 amino acids long. The full variable domain, its missing parts supplied by reference TRBV19 and TRBJ2-7, is DGGITQSPKYLFRKEGQNVTLSCEQNLNHDAMYWYRQDPGQGLRLIYYSQIVNDFQKGDIAEGYSVSREKKESFPLTVTSAQKNPTAFYLCASSHNAGAAYEQYFGPGTRLTVT.

This clonotype turned up a few times. The rearrangement uses TRBV9 and TRBJ2-7; D tentatively reads TRBD1 or TRBD2 (5 bases each). The germline V gene encodes CDR1 SGDLS and CDR2 YYNGEE. The CDR3 consists of 16 residues. The V and J ends lost 3 bases and 1 base respectively, with 17 bases between them. The CDR3 region has the DNA TGTGCCAGCAGCGACGGGCCGGGACCGAGTTCCTACGAGCAGTACTTC. Its protein product is CASSDGPGPSSYEQYF.

This clonotype was recorded at least ten times. The CDR3, as DNA: TGTGCCAGCAGCTCCTCTGGGACTAACACCATATATTTT. This sequence encodes CASSSSGTNTIYF. The rearrangement links TRBV9 to TRBJ1-3; possibly TRBD1 for D (5 bases). CDR3 length: 13 residues. Trimming pared 4 bases from V and 7 bases from J, leaving 12 bases between. Germline CDR1 is SGDLS and CDR2 is YYNGEE.

This clonotype was seen at least ten times. This rearrangement joins TRBV19 to TRBJ2-6; 9 bases are a match to TRBD1. Trimming removed 6 bases from V and 0 bases from J; junction bases left unmatched: 3. CDR1 and CDR2 from the germline V gene are LNHDA and SQIVND (reference sequence). The length of the CDR3 is 16 residues. The CDR3 bases are TGTGCCAGTAGATTGACAGGGGGCTCTGGGGCCAACGTCCTGACTTTC. The encoded protein is CASRLTGGSGANVLTF. Variable domain in full (rest from reference TRBV19 and TRBJ2-6): DGGITQSPKYLFRKEGQNVTLSCEQNLNHDAMYWYRQDPGQGLRLIYYSQIVNDFQKGDIAEGYSVSREKKESFPLTVTSAQKNPTAFYLCASRLTGGSGANVLTFGAGSRLTVL.

The chain employs TRBV20-1 and TRBJ2-5; the D gene is possibly TRBD2 (5 bases). The germline V gene encodes CDR1 DFQATT and CDR2 SNEGSKA (reference sequence). V lost 0 bases and J lost 2, with 10 bases in between. This CDR3 is built from 14 residues. CDR3 in DNA: TGCAGTGCTAGAGAACTGGGAGAGCAAGAGACCCAGTACTTC. It yields the protein CSARELGEQETQYF.

CDR3 protein: CASSFMERGNQPQHF. CDR3 sequence (DNA): TGTGCCAGCAGTTTTATGGAAAGGGGCAATCAGCCCCAGCATTTT. This chain connects TRBV12-3 or TRBV12-4 to TRBJ1-5; D unresolved. With 3 bases removed from V and 2 bases from J, the gap between germline ends came to 11 bases. CDR3 size: 15 residues.